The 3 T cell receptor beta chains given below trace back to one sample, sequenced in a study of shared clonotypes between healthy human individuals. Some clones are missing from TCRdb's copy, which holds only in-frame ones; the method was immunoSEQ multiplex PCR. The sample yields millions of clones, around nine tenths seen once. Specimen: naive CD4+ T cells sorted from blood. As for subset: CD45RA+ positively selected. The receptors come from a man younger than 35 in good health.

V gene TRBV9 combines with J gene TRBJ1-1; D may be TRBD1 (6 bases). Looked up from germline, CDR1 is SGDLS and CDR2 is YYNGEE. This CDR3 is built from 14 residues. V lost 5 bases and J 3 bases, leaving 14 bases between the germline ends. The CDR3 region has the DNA TGTGCCAGCAGTTCACAGGGATGGGACACTGAAGCTTTCTTT. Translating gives CASSSQGWDTEAFF. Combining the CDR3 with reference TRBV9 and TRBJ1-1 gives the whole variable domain DSGVTQTPKHLITATGQRVTLRCSPRSGDLSVYWYQQSLDQGLQFLIQYYNGEERAKGNILERFSAQQFPDLHSELNLSSLELGDSALYFCASSSQGWDTEAFFGQGTRLTVV.

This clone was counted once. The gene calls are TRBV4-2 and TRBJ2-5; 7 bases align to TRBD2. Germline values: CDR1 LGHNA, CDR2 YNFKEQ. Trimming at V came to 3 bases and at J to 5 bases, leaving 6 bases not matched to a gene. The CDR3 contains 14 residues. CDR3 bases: TGTGCCAGCAGCCAGGGGACTACCTGGGAGACCCAGTACTTC. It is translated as CASSQGTTWETQYF.

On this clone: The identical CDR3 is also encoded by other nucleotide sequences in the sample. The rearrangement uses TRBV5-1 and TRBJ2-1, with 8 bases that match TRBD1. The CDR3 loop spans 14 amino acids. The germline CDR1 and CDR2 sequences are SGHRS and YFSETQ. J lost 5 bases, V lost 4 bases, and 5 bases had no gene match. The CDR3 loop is CASSLGTGHNEQFF. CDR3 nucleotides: TGCGCCAGCAGCCTTGGGACAGGACACAATGAGCAGTTCTTC. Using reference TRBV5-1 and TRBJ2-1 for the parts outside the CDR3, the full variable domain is KAGVTQTPRYLIKTRGQQVTLSCSPISGHRSVSWYQQTPGQGLQFLFEYFSETQRNKGNFPGRFSGRQFSNSRSEMNVSTLELGDSALYLCASSLGTGHNEQFFGPGTRLTVL.